Presented here are 21 T cell receptor beta chains from one specimen sequenced in a study of T cell responses to AZD1222 COVID-19 vaccine. Clones were read by immunoSEQ multiplex PCR, and TCRdb kept only the in-frame ones, dropping some. The sample gives roughly 130,000 clones, approximately 90% of which show up once; roughly 2.8% is in the top ten. The starting material was peripheral blood, obtained on day 0 of AZD1222 vaccination. All receptors derive from an adult in good health.

The chain uses TRBV6-5 and TRBJ1-2; D is undetermined. The CDR3 covers 13 residues. With 0 bases removed from V and 8 bases from J, the gap between germline ends came to 10 bases. Germline-derived CDR1 and CDR2 are MNHEY and SVGAGI. The CDR3 coding sequence is TGTGCCAGCAGTTACTCGACTGAGACGGGCTACACCTTC. Amino acid sequence: CASSYSTETGYTF.

The DNA for the CDR3 is TGTGCCAGCAGCTTAGCAGGGGCGAACACCGGGGAGCTGTTTTTT. This gives the protein CASSLAGANTGELFF. V gene TRBV7-9 combines with J gene TRBJ2-2; D may be TRBD1 (5 bases). Deletions cut 0 bases from V and 0 bases from J, with 5 bases between. CDR1 and CDR2 from the germline V gene are SEHNR and FQNEAQ (reference sequence). The CDR3 is 15 amino acids.

The V call is TRBV4-1, the J call TRBJ2-1, with 7 bases aligning to TRBD2. The CDR3 totals 17 residues. Germline V gene sequence: CDR1 MGHRA, CDR2 YSYEKL. The ends lost 1 base at V and 4 bases at J; junction bases unmatched: 10. The CDR3 sequence is CASSQGYSGTTYNEQFF. The CDR3 nucleotides read TGCGCCAGCAGCCAAGGGTATTCCGGGACTACATACAATGAGCAGTTCTTC.

This rearrangement joins TRBV7-2 to TRBJ2-3, with D perhaps TRBD1 or TRBD2 (5 bases each). The CDR3 is 16 amino acids. CDR1 and CDR2 from the germline V gene are SGHTA and FQGNSA. The V gene lost 3 bases and the J gene lost 3 bases, with 16 bases spanning the gap. The CDR3, as DNA: TGTGCCAGCAGCTTTCTACCGGGACCTTTAACAGATACGCAGTATTTT. This translates into CASSFLPGPLTDTQYF.

Here the CDR3 reads CASSFRTGNSPLHF. The DNA for the CDR3 is TGTGCCAGCAGTTTCCGGACAGGGAATTCACCCCTCCACTTT. This sequence joins TRBV6-2 or TRBV6-3 and TRBJ1-6; 8 nucleotides align to TRBD1. Germline assignment: CDR1 MNHEY and CDR2 SVGEGT. Germline trimming cut 4 bases from V and 7 bases from J; bases unmatched to any gene: 3. This CDR3 has 14 residues.

The V and J genes are TRBV5-4 and TRBJ2-7, with 8 nucleotides matching TRBD2. Looked up from germline, CDR1 is SGHNT and CDR2 is YYREEE (reference sequence). The CDR3 is 16 amino acids. Trimming at V came to 1 base and at J to 6 bases, leaving 12 bases not matched to a gene. The CDR3 DNA reads TGTGCCAGCAGCTTGATTGGTGGGAGCGGGAGTCTCGAGCAGTACTTC. This encodes CASSLIGGSGSLEQYF.

The V call is TRBV7-9, the J call TRBJ2-7, with 8 positions matching TRBD1. V lost 4 bases and J lost 1; bases outside the gene matches: 3. The CDR3 has 14 residues. Germline V gene data show CDR1 as SEHNR and CDR2 as FQNEAQ (reference sequence). DNA of the CDR3: TGTGCCAGCAGCTCCCGGACAGGGTCCTACGAGCAGTACTTC. Encoded protein: CASSSRTGSYEQYF.

This clone was seen once. The chain recombines TRBV29-1 with TRBJ1-2; D unresolved. CDR3 size: 11 residues. Germline CDR1 SQVTM, CDR2 ANQGSEA. The V end lost 5 bases, the J end lost 5 bases, and 9 bases lay between the germline ends. CDR3 amino acids: CSVTDQYGYTF. In nucleotides, the CDR3 is TGCAGCGTTACGGACCAGTATGGCTACACCTTC.

This chain connects TRBV6-5 to TRBJ1-5; D uncertain. Trimming removed 6 bases from V and 6 bases from J, with 12 bases in between. The germline V gene encodes CDR1 MNHEY and CDR2 SVGAGI. This CDR3 region has 13 residues. The CDR3 sequence is CASSTKAGQPQHF. The DNA for the CDR3 is TGTGCCAGCAGCACCAAGGCAGGTCAGCCCCAGCATTTT.

The rearrangement links TRBV5-6 to TRBJ2-1; possibly TRBD1 for D (5 bases). Trimming cost V 4 bases and J 4 bases, with 9 bases left between them. The CDR3 extends over 13 amino acids. Germline lookup yields CDR1 SGHDT and CDR2 YYEEEE. CDR3 nucleotides: TGTGCCAGCAGCGACGACAGTTACAATGAGCAGTTCTTC. Translating it yields CASSDDSYNEQFF.

The rearrangement uses TRBV14 and TRBJ1-1; D gene ambiguous. Looked up from germline, CDR1 is SGHDN and CDR2 is FVKESK. V was cut by 3 bases and J by 5 bases, with 10 bases left in between. This CDR3 has 13 residues. Here the CDR3 reads CASSHGPGTEAFF. As DNA, the CDR3 is TGTGCCAGCAGCCATGGACCTGGAACTGAAGCTTTCTTT.

Only a few counts were recorded for this clone. The rearrangement links TRBV28 to TRBJ2-1; possible D gene TRBD2, 6 bases. There are 15 residues in the CDR3. Germline CDR1 reads MDHEN; CDR2 reads SYDVKM. The V and J ends lost 10 bases and 2 bases respectively, with 18 bases between them. The CDR3, as DNA: TGTGCCAACTCCCCCGGGACTTTGGCCTACAATGAGCAGTTCTTC. Translating gives CANSPGTLAYNEQFF.

V gene TRBV12-5 combines with J gene TRBJ1-4, with D perhaps matching TRBD1 (6 bases). The V gene lost 6 bases and the J gene lost 6 bases, with 14 bases spanning the gap. Looked up from germline, CDR1 is LGHNT and CDR2 is FRNRAP. CDR3 length: 14 residues. The CDR3 sequence: CASGLTGGDEKLFF. The CDR3, as DNA: TGTGCTAGTGGGTTGACAGGTGGGGATGAAAAACTGTTTTTT.

This chain connects TRBV5-1 to TRBJ1-5, with 8 bases fitting TRBD1. CDR1 and CDR2 from the germline V gene are SGHRS and YFSETQ. This CDR3 region has 13 residues. With 4 bases clipped from V and 7 bases from J, the junction kept 4 bases outside the gene matches. CDR3 nucleotides: TGCGCCAGCAGCCCCGGACAGGGCCAGCCCCAGCATTTT. Its translation: CASSPGQGQPQHF.

This chain uses TRBV28 with TRBJ2-1, with D possibly TRBD1 on 5 matching bases. The CDR3 loop spans 17 amino acids. Per germline, CDR1 MDHEN and CDR2 SYDVKM. Trimming cost V 4 bases and J 3 bases, with 19 bases left between them. The CDR3 loop reads CASSSITKQDIYNEQFF. CDR3 bases: TGTGCCAGCAGTTCTATAACAAAACAGGACATCTACAATGAGCAGTTCTTC.

Here the CDR3 DNA reads TGTGCCAGCAGCCCTAGGTGGGCAGGGTCGGATTTTCGGGGCTACACCTTC. Its translation: CASSPRWAGSDFRGYTF. The chain is built from TRBV2 and TRBJ1-2; a possible D gene is TRBD1 (5 bases). V lost 6 bases and J 8 bases, leaving 28 bases between the germline ends. The CDR3 spans 17 residues. Germline lookup yields CDR1 SNHLY and CDR2 FYNNEI.

CDR3 DNA: TGTGCTAGTGTGGAGAGCACAGATACGCAGTATTTT. This translates into CASVESTDTQYF. The chain has TRBV12-5 and TRBJ2-3; D remains ambiguous. In germline, CDR1 is LGHNT, CDR2 FRNRAP. The CDR3 contains 12 residues. V lost 7 bases, J lost 0 bases, and 5 bases lay in between.

The J gene is TRBJ2-7, the V gene TRBV10-2; D uncertain. Germline lookup yields CDR1 WSHSY and CDR2 SAAADI. V lost 6 bases, J lost 6 bases, and 6 bases lay in between. The CDR3 runs 10 residues. The CDR3: CASREGEQYF. The DNA for the CDR3 is TGCGCCAGCAGGGAAGGCGAGCAGTACTTC.

The chain employs TRBV3-1 (or the pseudogene TRBV3-2) and TRBJ1-2; no reliable D call. V lost 4 bases and J 3 bases, leaving 9 bases between the germline ends. The germline V gene has CDR1 LGHDT and CDR2 YNNKEL (reference sequence). The CDR3 sequence is 13 residues long. CDR3 in amino acids: CASSLREDYGYTF. The CDR3 region has the DNA TGTGCCAGCAGCCTTCGGGAGGACTATGGCTACACCTTC.

The V call is TRBV19, the J call TRBJ2-1, with TRBD2 matching 10 bases. V was clipped by 7 bases and J by 8 bases; unmatched bases: 11. The germline V gene has CDR1 LNHDA and CDR2 SQIVND (reference sequence). The CDR3 is made up of 15 amino acids. The CDR3 is CASKDEREGHYEQFF. DNA for the CDR3: TGTGCCAGTAAGGATGAGCGGGAGGGCCACTATGAGCAGTTCTTC.

This chain connects TRBV19 to TRBJ2-7; tentative D call: TRBD1 (6 bases). The CDR3 is made up of 15 amino acids. In germline, CDR1 is LNHDA, CDR2 SQIVND (reference sequence). V lost 8 bases and J lost 1, with 18 bases in between. CDR3 sequence reads: CASAALGDKSYEQYF. The CDR3, as DNA: TGTGCCAGTGCCGCCCTGGGGGACAAATCCTACGAGCAGTACTTC. Based on the CDR3 plus reference TRBV19 and TRBJ2-7, the full variable domain is DGGITQSPKYLFRKEGQNVTLSCEQNLNHDAMYWYRQDPGQGLRLIYYSQIVNDFQKGDIAEGYSVSREKKESFPLTVTSAQKNPTAFYLCASAALGDKSYEQYFGPGTRLTVT.